There are many counts of the clone carrying this T cell receptor beta chain. No antigen is known for it. The data were taken from a study of neurological immune-mediated disorders. The cDNA was generated through 5'RACE incorporating 10-nucleotide random UMIs. TCRdb re-called the 5' RACE reads with MiXCR, one entry per CDR3 protein. The sample lists about 77,000 distinct CDR3 sequences, roughly 9.9% occurring once. General study results and limits: Subjects shared no identical expanded-clone CDR3 amino acid sequences, suggesting private TCR-beta repertoires in all groups.

This CDR3 has 17 amino acids. V lost 5 bases to trimming and J lost 5 bases; unmatched junction nucleotides: 13. Per the germline V gene, CDR1 is SGHTA and CDR2 is FQGNSA. Sequenced: PBMCs. This TCR derives from a man aged 50-59 years in good health. The V gene is TRBV7-2, the J gene TRBJ2-7; the match to TRBD1 covers 12 bases. In DNA, the CDR3 is TGTGCCAGCAGCCCGGGGACAGGGGGCTTTCGCAGGGACGAGCAGTACTTC. Encoded protein: CASSPGTGGFRRDEQYF.